This T cell receptor (beta chain) originates from a study of CD8 T cells in Susac syndrome. The V and J ends lost 7 bases and 3 bases, in that order; junction bases with no gene match: 8. The CDR3 has 14 amino acids. Random hexamers were used to reverse transcribe about 0.5 to 1 ug of RNA. TCRdb recomputed calls from the immunoSEQ multiplex PCR reads with MiXCR, one row per CDR3 protein. The profile covers around 200,000 distinct CDR3 sequences, with roughly 92% appearing a single time and around 0.15% taken by the ten largest. Sequenced input: CD8+ T cells from PBMCs. This TCR was recovered from a human donor with multiple sclerosis. The chain recombines TRBV12-3 or TRBV12-4 with TRBJ1-1; 7 nucleotides agree with TRBD1. The CDR3 protein is CASTNPGGDTEAFF. CDR3 sequence (DNA): TGTGCCAGCACGAACCCAGGGGGGGACACTGAAGCTTTCTTT.